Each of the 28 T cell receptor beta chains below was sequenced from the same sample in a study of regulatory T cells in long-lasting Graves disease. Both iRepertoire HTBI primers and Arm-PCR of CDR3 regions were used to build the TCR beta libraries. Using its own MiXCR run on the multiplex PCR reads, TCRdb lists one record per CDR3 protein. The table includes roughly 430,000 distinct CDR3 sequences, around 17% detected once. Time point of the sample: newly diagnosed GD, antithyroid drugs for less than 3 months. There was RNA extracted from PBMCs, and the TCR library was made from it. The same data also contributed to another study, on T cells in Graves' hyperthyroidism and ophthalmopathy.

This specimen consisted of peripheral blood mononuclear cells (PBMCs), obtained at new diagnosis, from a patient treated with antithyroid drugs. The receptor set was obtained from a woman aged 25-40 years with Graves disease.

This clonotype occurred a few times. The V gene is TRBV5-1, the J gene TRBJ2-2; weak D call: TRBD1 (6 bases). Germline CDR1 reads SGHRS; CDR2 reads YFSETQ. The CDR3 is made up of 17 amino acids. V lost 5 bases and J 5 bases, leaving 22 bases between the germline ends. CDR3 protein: CASRFQPRGGRTGELFF. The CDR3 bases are TGCGCCAGCAGGTTTCAACCCCGAGGGGGAAGGACCGGGGAGCTGTTTTTT.

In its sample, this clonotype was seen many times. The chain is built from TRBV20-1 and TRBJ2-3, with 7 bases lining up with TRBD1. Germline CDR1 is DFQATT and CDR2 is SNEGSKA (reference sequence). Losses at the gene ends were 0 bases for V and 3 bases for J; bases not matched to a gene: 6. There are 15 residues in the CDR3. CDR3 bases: TGCAGTGCTAGAGATGGAAGGGGGCGAACAGATACGCAGTATTTT. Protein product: CSARDGRGRTDTQYF.

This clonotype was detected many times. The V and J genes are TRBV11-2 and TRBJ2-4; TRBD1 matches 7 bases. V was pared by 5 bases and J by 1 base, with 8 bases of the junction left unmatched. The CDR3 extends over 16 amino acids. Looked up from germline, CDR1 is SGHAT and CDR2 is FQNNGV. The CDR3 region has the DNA TGTGCCAGCAGCCACCCCGAGGGGGCGGCCAAAAACATTCAGTACTTC. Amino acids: CASSHPEGAAKNIQYF.

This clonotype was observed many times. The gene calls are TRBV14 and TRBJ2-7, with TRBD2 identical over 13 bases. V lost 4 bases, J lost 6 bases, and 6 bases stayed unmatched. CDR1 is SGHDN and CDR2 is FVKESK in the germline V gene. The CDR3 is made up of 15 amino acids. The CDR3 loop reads CASSRLAGGSGEQYF. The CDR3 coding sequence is TGTGCCAGCAGCCGACTAGCGGGAGGTTCGGGCGAGCAGTACTTC.

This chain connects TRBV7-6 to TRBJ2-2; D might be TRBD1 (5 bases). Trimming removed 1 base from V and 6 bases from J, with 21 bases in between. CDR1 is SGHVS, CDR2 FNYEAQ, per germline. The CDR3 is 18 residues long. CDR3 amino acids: CASSLENRQFWGPGELFF. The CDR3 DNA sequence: TGTGCCAGCAGCTTAGAGAACAGACAGTTCTGGGGTCCCGGGGAGCTGTTTTTT.

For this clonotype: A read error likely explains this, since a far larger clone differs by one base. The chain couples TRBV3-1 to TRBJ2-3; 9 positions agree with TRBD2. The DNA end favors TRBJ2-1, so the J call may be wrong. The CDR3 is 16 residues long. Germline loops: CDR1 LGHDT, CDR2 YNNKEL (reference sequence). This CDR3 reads CASSPLASGTIFGQFF. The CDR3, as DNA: TGTGCCAGCAGCCCCCTCGCTAGCGGGACAATCTTTGGGCAGTTCTTC.

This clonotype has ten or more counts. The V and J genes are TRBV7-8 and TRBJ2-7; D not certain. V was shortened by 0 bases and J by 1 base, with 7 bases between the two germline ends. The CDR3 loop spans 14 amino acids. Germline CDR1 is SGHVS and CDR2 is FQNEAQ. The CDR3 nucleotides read TGTGCCAGCAGCTTAGCCCACAGTTCCTACGAGCAGTACTTC. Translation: CASSLAHSSYEQYF.

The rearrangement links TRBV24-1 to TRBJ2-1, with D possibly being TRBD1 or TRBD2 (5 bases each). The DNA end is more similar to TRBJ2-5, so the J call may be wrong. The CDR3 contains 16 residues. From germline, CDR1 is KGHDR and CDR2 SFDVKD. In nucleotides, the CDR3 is TGTGCCACCAGTGATCCGGGGTGGGGGTCAAAAGAGACCCAGTACTTC. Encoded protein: CATSDPGWGSKETQYF.

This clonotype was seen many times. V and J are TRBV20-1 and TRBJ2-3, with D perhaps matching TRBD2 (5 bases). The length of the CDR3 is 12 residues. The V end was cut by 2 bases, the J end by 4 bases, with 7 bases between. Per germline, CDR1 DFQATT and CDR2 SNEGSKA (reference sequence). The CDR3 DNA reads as TGCAGTGCTAGACTAGCCGCAGATACGCAGTATTTT. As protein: CSARLAADTQYF.

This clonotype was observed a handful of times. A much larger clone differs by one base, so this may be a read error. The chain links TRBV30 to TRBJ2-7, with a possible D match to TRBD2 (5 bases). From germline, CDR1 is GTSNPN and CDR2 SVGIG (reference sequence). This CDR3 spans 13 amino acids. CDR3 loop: CAFRGASSYERYF. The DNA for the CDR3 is TGTGCCTTTCGGGGAGCATCCTCCTACGAGCGGTACTTC.

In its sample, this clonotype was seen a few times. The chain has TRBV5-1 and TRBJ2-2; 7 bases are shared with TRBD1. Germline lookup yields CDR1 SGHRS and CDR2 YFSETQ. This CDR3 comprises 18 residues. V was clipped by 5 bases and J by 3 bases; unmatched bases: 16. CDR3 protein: CASRLGVAGTAYTGELFF. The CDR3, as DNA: TGCGCCAGCAGGCTCGGGGTCGCCGGGACAGCTTACACCGGGGAGCTGTTTTTT.

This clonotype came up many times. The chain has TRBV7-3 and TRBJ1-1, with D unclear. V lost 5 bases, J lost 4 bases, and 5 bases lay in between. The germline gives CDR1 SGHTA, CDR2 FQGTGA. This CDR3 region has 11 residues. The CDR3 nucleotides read TGTGCCAGCAGCAGGGTCACTGAAGCTTTCTTT. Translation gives CASSRVTEAFF.

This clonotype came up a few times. The CDR3 region is CASRKEVGGWKSYGYTF. CDR3 nucleotides: TGCGCCAGCAGGAAAGAAGTGGGAGGCTGGAAATCCTATGGCTACACCTTC. V usage is TRBV5-1 and J usage is TRBJ1-2; D ambiguous. CDR1 and CDR2 from the germline V gene are SGHRS and YFSETQ. This CDR3 has 17 amino acids. With 5 bases removed from V and 4 bases from J, the gap between germline ends came to 24 bases.

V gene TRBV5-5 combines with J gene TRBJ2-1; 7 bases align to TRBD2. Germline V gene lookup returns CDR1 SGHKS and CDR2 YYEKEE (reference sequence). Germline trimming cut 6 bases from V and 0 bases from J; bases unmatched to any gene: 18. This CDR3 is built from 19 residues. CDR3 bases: TGTGCCAGCATCCTGCTAGCGGTCGAAACCCCAAGCTCCTACAATGAGCAGTTCTTC. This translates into CASILLAVETPSSYNEQFF.

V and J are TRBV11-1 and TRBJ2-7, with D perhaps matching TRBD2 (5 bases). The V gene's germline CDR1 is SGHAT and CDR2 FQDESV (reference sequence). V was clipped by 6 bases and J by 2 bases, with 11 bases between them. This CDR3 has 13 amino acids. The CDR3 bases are TGTGCCAGCAGAGAAATACTAGCCTACGAGCAGTACTTC. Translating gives CASREILAYEQYF.

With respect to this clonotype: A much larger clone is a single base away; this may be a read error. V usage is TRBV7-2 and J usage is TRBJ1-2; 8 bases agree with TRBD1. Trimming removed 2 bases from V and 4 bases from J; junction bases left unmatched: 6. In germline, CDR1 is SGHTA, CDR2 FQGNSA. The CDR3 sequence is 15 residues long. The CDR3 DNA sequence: TGTGCCAGCAGCTTACATCCCGGACAGGGCTATGGCTACACCTTC. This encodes CASSLHPGQGYGYTF.

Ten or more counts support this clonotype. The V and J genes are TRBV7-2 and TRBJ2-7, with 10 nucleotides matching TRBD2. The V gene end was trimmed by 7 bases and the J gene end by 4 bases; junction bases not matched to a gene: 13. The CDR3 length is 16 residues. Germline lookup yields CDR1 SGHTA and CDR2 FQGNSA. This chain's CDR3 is CASTPRSGRAAYEQYF. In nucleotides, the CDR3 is TGTGCCAGCACCCCAAGGAGCGGGAGGGCCGCTTACGAGCAGTACTTC.

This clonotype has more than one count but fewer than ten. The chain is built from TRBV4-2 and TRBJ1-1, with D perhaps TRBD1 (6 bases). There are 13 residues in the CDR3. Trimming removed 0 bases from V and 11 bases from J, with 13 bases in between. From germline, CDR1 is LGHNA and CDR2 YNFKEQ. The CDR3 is CASSQEGGAWAFF. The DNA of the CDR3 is TGTGCCAGCAGCCAAGAAGGGGGGGCTTGGGCTTTCTTT.

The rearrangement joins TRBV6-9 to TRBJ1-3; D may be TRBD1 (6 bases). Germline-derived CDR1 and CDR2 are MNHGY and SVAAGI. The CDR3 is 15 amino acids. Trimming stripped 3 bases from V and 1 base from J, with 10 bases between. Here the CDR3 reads CASSYNRASGNTIYF. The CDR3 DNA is TGTGCCAGCAGTTACAACAGGGCATCTGGAAACACCATATATTTT.

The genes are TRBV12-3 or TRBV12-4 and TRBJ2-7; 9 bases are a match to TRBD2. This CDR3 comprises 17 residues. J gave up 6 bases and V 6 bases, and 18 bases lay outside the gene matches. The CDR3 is CASSPTSGGRALSEQYF. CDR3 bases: TGTGCCAGCAGCCCCACGTCTGGCGGGAGGGCCCTCAGCGAGCAGTACTTC.

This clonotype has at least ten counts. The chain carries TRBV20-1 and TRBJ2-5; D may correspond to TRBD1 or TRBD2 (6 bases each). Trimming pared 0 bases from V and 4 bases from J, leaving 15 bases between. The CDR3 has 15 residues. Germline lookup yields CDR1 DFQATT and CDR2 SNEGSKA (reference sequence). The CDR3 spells CSARDTRGLGETQYF. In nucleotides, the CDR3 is TGCAGTGCTAGAGATACCCGGGGGCTAGGAGAGACCCAGTACTTC.

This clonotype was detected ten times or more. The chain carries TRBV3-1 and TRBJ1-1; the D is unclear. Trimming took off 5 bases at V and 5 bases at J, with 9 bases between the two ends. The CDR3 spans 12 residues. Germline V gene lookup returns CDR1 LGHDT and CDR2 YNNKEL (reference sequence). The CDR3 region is CASSELTTEAFF. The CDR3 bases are TGTGCCAGCAGCGAACTAACAACTGAAGCTTTCTTT.

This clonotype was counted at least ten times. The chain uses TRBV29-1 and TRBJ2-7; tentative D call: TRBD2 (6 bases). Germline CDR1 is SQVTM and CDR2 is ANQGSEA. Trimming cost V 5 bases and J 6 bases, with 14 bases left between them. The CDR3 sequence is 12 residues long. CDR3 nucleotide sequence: TGCAGCGTTCGACTAGACGTTCCCGAGCAGTACTTC. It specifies CSVRLDVPEQYF.

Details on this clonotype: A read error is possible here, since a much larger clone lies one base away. The DNA of the CDR3 is TGTGCCAGCAGTTATAAAGCTTACGAGCAGTACTTC. This translates into CASSYKAYEQYF. The V call is TRBV5-8, the J call TRBJ2-7; no clear D. V was cut by 5 bases and J by 4 bases, with 10 bases left in between. The germline V gene encodes CDR1 SGHTS and CDR2 YDEGEE. There are 12 residues in the CDR3. Full variable domain (rest looked up from reference TRBV5-8 and TRBJ2-7): EAGVTQSPTHLIKTRGQQATLRCSPISGHTSVYWYQQALGLGLQFLLWYDEGEERNRGNFPPRFSGRQFPNYSSELNVNALELEDSALYLCASSYKAYEQYFGPGTRLTVT.

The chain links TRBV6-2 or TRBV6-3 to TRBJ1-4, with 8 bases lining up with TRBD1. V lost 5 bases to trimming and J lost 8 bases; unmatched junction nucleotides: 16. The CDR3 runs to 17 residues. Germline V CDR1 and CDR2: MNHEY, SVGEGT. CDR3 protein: CASSEAVGRTGLEKLFF. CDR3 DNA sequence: TGTGCCAGCAGTGAAGCTGTCGGCCGGACAGGGCTCGAAAAACTGTTTTTT.

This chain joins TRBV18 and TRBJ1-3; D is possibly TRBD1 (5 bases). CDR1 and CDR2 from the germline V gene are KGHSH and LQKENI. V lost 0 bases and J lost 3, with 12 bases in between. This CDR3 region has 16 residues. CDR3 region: CASSPPNRNVGNTIYF. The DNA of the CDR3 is TGTGCCAGCTCACCACCAAACAGGAACGTTGGAAACACCATATATTTT.

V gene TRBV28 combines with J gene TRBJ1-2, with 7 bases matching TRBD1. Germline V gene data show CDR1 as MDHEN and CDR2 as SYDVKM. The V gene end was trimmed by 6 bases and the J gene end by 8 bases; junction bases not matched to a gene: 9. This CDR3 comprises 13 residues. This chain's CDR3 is CASSTGEGRGYTF. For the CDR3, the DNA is TGTGCCAGCAGCACAGGGGAAGGGCGAGGCTACACCTTC.

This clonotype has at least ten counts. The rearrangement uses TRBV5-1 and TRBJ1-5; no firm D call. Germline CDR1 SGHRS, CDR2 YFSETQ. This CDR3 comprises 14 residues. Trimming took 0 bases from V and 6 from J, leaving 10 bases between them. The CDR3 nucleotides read TGCGCCAGCAGCTTGGAGGAGGGAGCTCAGCCCCAGCATTTT. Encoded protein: CASSLEEGAQPQHF.